This T cell receptor beta chain was recovered during a study of OX40 agonist ivuxolimab in advanced cancers. The wider study: Dose-escalation patients had hepatocellular carcinoma, melanoma, renal cell or head and neck cancer. Prior anti-PD-1, anti-PD-L1 or anti-CTLA-4 therapy was allowed; around 40% had some.

The table lists this clone with a few counts. Its antigen is not known. Germline V CDR1 and CDR2: SGDLS, YYNGEE. V lost 7 bases to trimming and J lost 7 bases, with 23 bases between them. There are 16 residues in the CDR3. Study observations and caveats: At doses 0.1 to 3.0 mg/kg, CD4+ and CD8+ clones expanded.

Using immunoSEQ multiplex PCR, the repertoire was profiled, and TCRdb retains in-frame clones only, with some absent. The table lists 25,000 to 30,000 clones, approximately 86% of them singletons. The clonotype comes from an adult with an advanced solid tumor such as melanoma, head and neck, liver or kidney cancer. The chain uses TRBV9 and TRBJ2-2, with D uncertain. The sequencing here drew on CD4+ or CD8+ T cells sorted from blood, taken in a trial of the OX40 agonist ivuxolimab. Here the CDR3 reads CASSPFLLSAGGELFF. The CDR3 region has the DNA TGTGCCAGCTCCCCCTTCTTACTCTCGGCAGGCGGGGAGCTGTTTTTT.